The 9 T cell receptor beta chains presented below share a single source sample, sequenced in a study of T-cell memory formation after mild COVID-19. One entry per CDR3 protein results from TCRdb running MiXCR on the 5' RACE reads. This sample yields approximately 340,000 distinct CDR3 sequences, of which about a sixth are seen a single time; around 20% belongs to the top ten. Sequenced sample: PBMCs or a T cell subset sorted from them (not recorded which). These TCRs come from a man aged 18-30 years who had mild COVID-19 (a few samples of this study predate the infection). Cell type and time point are not known.

The chain links TRBV4-1 to TRBJ2-5; 8 positions agree with TRBD1. V shed 2 bases, J shed 1 base, and the junction held 0 bases outside the gene matches. The CDR3 covers 14 residues. Germline V gives CDR1 MGHRA, CDR2 YSYEKL. The CDR3 DNA is TGCGCCAGCAGCCAACAGGGGGCCCAAGAGACCCAGTACTTC. Encoded protein: CASSQQGAQETQYF.

This clonotype has more than one count but fewer than ten. The chain employs TRBV7-2 and TRBJ2-1; 12 bases map to TRBD2. There are 18 residues in the CDR3. The junction had 16 bases not matched to a gene; V was cut back by 5 bases and J by 8 bases. Germline V gene data show CDR1 as SGHTA and CDR2 as FQGNSA. The CDR3 DNA sequence: TGTGCCAGCAGCCCAAAGGGCCGACTAGCGGGGGCCTGGGATGAGCAGTTCTTC. This gives the protein CASSPKGRLAGAWDEQFF.

The V gene is TRBV20-1, the J gene TRBJ1-2; a weak D match, TRBD1 (6 bases). The CDR3 contains 12 residues. Germline CDR1 is DFQATT and CDR2 is SNEGSKA (reference sequence). V gave up 6 bases and J gave up 4 bases, with 12 bases separating them. In nucleotides, the CDR3 is TGCAGTGCCTTACAGGGAATCTATGGCTACACCTTC. This translates into CSALQGIYGYTF.

This clonotype was counted many times. The chain is built from TRBV6-4 and TRBJ2-3; D possibly corresponds to TRBD2 (6 bases). Germline loops: CDR1 MRHNA, CDR2 SNTAGT. CDR3 length: 14 amino acids. V shed 3 bases and J shed 6 bases, with 13 bases lying between them. As DNA, the CDR3 is TGTGCCAGCAGTGAGGCCCGGGGGATGGATACGCAGTATTTT. It yields the protein CASSEARGMDTQYF.

This clonotype was seen only once. J is TRBJ2-2 and V is TRBV6-6; 7 nucleotides match TRBD1. CDR3 length: 12 residues. Trimming removed 4 bases from V and 15 bases from J; junction bases left unmatched: 8. In germline, CDR1 is MNHNY, CDR2 SVGAGI (reference sequence). The chain's CDR3 is CASSSQGVQVFF. The CDR3, as DNA: TGTGCCAGCAGTTCCCAGGGGGTTCAGGTGTTTTTT.

This clonotype occurred a few times. The chain uses TRBV18 and TRBJ2-7, with 9 bases identical to TRBD1. With 4 bases clipped from V and 2 bases from J, the junction kept 6 bases outside the gene matches. The CDR3 spans 15 residues. CDR1 KGHSH and CDR2 LQKENI come from the germline V gene. The CDR3 loop is CASSLARTGAYEQYF. CDR3 DNA sequence: TGTGCCAGCTCACTAGCTCGGACAGGGGCCTACGAGCAGTACTTC.

The chain links TRBV28 to TRBJ1-1, with TRBD1 as a possible D gene (5 bases). This CDR3 spans 12 amino acids. Per the germline V gene, CDR1 is MDHEN and CDR2 is SYDVKM. Deletions cut 4 bases from V and 10 bases from J, with 13 bases between. The CDR3 DNA is TGTGCCAGCAGTTCCTGGGACCGTGGAGCTTTCTTT. Protein product: CASSSWDRGAFF.

The chain is built from TRBV6-5 and TRBJ2-1; perhaps D is TRBD1 or TRBD2 (5 bases each). Germline CDR1 MNHEY, CDR2 SVGAGI. V shed 6 bases and J shed 1 base, with 13 bases lying between them. The CDR3 is 15 residues long. As DNA, the CDR3 is TGTGCCAGCAGCCAGAGGGGCAGGTCCTACAATGAGCAGTTCTTC. Encoded protein: CASSQRGRSYNEQFF.

This clonotype has a count of ten or more. This sequence joins TRBV7-2 and TRBJ2-7; D not resolved. With 3 bases removed from V and 5 bases from J, the gap between germline ends came to 11 bases. This CDR3 contains 13 residues. CDR1 is SGHTA, CDR2 FQGNSA, per germline. CDR3 loop: CASSFWPGHEQYV. The DNA for the CDR3 is TGTGCCAGCAGCTTCTGGCCCGGCCACGAGCAGTACGTC.